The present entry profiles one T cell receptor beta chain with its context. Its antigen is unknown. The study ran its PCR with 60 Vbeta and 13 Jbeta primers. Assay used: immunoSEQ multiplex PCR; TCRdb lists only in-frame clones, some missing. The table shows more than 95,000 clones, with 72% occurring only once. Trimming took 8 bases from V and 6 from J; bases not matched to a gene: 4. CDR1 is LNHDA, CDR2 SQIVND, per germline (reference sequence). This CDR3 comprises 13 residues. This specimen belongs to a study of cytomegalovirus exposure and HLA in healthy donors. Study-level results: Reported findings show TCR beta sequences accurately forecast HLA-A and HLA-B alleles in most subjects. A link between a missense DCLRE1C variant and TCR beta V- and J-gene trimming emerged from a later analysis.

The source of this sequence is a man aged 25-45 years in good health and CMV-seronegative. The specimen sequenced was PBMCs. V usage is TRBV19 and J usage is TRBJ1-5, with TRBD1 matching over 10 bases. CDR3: CASARDRGQPQHF. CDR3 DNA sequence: TGTGCCAGTGCCCGGGACAGGGGTCAGCCCCAGCATTTT. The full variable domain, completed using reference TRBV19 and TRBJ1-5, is DGGITQSPKYLFRKEGQNVTLSCEQNLNHDAMYWYRQDPGQGLRLIYYSQIVNDFQKGDIAEGYSVSREKKESFPLTVTSAQKNPTAFYLCASARDRGQPQHFGDGTRLSIL.